This T cell receptor beta chain is from a study of blood T cell repertoires in COVID-19. The CDR3 is 16 amino acids. V lost 0 bases and J lost 2, with 8 bases in between. Germline CDR1 LGHDT, CDR2 YNNKEL (reference sequence). Generated by immunoSEQ multiplex PCR, the TCRdb table keeps only in-frame clones and is missing some. The table has 160,000 or so clones, 87% seen once; the top ten hold around 3.9%. Sequencing used peripheral blood. This receptor was taken from a woman aged 55 to 70 who had recovered from COVID-19. J is TRBJ1-6 and V is TRBV3-1 (or the pseudogene TRBV3-2); tentative D call: TRBD1 (5 bases). The chain's CDR3 is CASSQEPGTYNSPLHF. CDR3 DNA: TGTGCCAGCAGCCAAGAGCCAGGGACCTATAATTCACCCCTCCACTTT.